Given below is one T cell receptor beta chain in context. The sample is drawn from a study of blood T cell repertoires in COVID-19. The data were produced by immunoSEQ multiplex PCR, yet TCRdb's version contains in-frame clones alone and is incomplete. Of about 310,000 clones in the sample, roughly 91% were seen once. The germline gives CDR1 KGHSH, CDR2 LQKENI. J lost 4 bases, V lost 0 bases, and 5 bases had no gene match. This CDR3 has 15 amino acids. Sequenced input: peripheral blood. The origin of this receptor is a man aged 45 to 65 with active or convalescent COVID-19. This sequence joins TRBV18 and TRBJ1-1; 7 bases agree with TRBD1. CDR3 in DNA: TGTGCCAGCTCACCACCGCAGGGGGTGGGCACTGAAGCTTTCTTT. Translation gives CASSPPQGVGTEAFF.